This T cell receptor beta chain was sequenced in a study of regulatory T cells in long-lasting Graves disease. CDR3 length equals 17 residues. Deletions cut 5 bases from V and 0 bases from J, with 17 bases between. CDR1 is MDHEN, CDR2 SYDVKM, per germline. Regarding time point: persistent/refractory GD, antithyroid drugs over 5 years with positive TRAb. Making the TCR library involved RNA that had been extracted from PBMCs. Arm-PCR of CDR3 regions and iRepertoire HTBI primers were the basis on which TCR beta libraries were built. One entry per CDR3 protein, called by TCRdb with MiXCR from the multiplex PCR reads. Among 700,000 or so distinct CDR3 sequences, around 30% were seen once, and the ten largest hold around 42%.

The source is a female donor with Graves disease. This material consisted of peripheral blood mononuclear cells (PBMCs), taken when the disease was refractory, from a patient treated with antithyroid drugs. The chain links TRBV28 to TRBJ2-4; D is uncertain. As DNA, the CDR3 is TGTGCCAGCAGTCCCCTCGCCGGGCAATTAGCCAAAAACATTCAGTACTTC. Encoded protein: CASSPLAGQLAKNIQYF. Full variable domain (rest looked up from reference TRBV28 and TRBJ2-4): DVKVTQSSRYLVKRTGEKVFLECVQDMDHENMFWYRQDPGLGLRLIYFSYDVKMKEKGDIPEGYSVSREKKERFSLILESASTNQTSMYLCASSPLAGQLAKNIQYFGAGTRLSVL.